This entry concerns a single T cell receptor (beta chain). In the original workflow: Amplification of reference gene primers provided the estimated nucleated cell counts. The protocol was immunoSEQ multiplex PCR, while the TCRdb copy is restricted to in-frame clones and leaves out a portion. V and J calls and clone size are given by that table; D and trimming were obtained from the DNA. This table holds tens of thousands of clones, 75% to 95% found once. This sample was taken from a study of blood T cell repertoires in COVID-19. Study information: Whether acute or convalescent, the COVID-19 samples came from the United States, Italy and Spain. From T cells, B-cell-depleted T cells, or PBMCs came the material, which was cDNA or gDNA.

From germline, CDR1 is MNHEY and CDR2 SVGAGI. This CDR3 has 15 amino acids. With 6 bases clipped from V and 4 bases from J, the junction kept 10 bases outside the gene matches. This TCR was sampled from an older man with active COVID-19. The material sequenced was peripheral blood. This chain connects TRBV6-5 to TRBJ2-5, with 8 bases aligning to TRBD1. CDR3: CASRPTQGAGETQYF. The CDR3 DNA reads TGTGCCAGCAGACCCACCCAGGGGGCCGGAGAGACCCAGTACTTC.